A single sample gave rise to the 7 T cell receptor beta chains below, sequenced in a study of shared clonotypes between healthy human individuals. Sequencing was performed with immunoSEQ multiplex PCR; in TCRdb, only in-frame clones are kept and a portion is missing. The sample holds 550,000 to 700,000 clones, roughly 73% seen once. Sequencing was performed on memory CD4+ T cells sorted from blood. Subset defined: CD45RA-negative fraction. These receptors originate from a woman aged 25 to 39 in good health.

The chain employs TRBV14 and TRBJ2-7; tentatively, D is TRBD2 (6 bases). The V end lost 1 base, the J end lost 4 bases, and 14 bases lay between the germline ends. Germline loops: CDR1 SGHDN, CDR2 FVKESK. This CDR3 comprises 15 residues. The CDR3 DNA follows: TGTGCCAGCAGCCAAGGGTCCGGGAGTCATTACGAGCAGTACTTC. It encodes CASSQGSGSHYEQYF.

This chain joins TRBV30 and TRBJ2-5; maybe TRBD2 (7 bases). The CDR3 length is 13 residues. Germline values: CDR1 GTSNPN, CDR2 SVGIG (reference sequence). V was cut by 3 bases and J by 4 bases, with 12 bases left in between. The CDR3, as DNA: TGTGCCTGGAGAAGGGGGGGGGTAGAGACCCAGTACTTC. It specifies CAWRRGGVETQYF.

The chain joins TRBV19 to TRBJ1-5; a weak D match, TRBD1 (6 bases). There are 14 residues in the CDR3. Germline assignment: CDR1 LNHDA and CDR2 SQIVND (reference sequence). Trimming removed 4 bases from V and 7 bases from J, with 14 bases in between. The CDR3: CASSTQGIGQPQHF. The CDR3 nucleotides read TGTGCCAGTAGTACTCAGGGGATAGGGCAGCCCCAGCATTTT.

The chain has TRBV6-5 and TRBJ2-2; 11 bases agree with TRBD2. CDR1 and CDR2 (germline): MNHEY, SVGAGI. Trimming at V came to 6 bases and at J to 4 bases, leaving 4 bases not matched to a gene. This CDR3 comprises 15 residues. CDR3 residues: CASRSGTSGTGELFF. CDR3 sequence (DNA): TGTGCCAGCAGATCGGGGACTAGCGGCACCGGGGAGCTGTTTTTT.

The chain employs TRBV28 and TRBJ2-1; D perhaps matches TRBD2 (5 bases). The germline V and J ends were trimmed by 6 bases and 1 base, with 13 bases remaining between them. CDR3 size: 15 residues. Germline lookup yields CDR1 MDHEN and CDR2 SYDVKM. The DNA for the CDR3 is TGTGCCAGCAGAGCCCAAGCGGTATCCTACAATGAGCAGTTCTTC. It specifies CASRAQAVSYNEQFF.

This clone was picked up a small number of times. The V call is TRBV5-1, the J call TRBJ2-7; 13 nucleotides line up with TRBD2. With 4 bases clipped from V and 6 bases from J, the junction kept 4 bases outside the gene matches. The CDR3 is made up of 14 amino acids. Germline-derived CDR1 and CDR2 are SGHRS and YFSETQ. The CDR3 is CASSRGTSGTEQYF. CDR3 nucleotide sequence: TGCGCCAGCAGCCGCGGGACTAGCGGGACCGAGCAGTACTTC.

The chain carries TRBV28 and TRBJ2-3; TRBD1 aligns across 8 bases. CDR1 and CDR2 from the germline V gene are MDHEN and SYDVKM. The CDR3 consists of 15 residues. V was pared by 5 bases and J by 2 bases, with 6 bases of the junction left unmatched. The CDR3 sequence is CASSNGQGHTDTQYF. The CDR3 region has the DNA TGTGCCAGCAGTAACGGACAGGGCCACACAGATACGCAGTATTTT.